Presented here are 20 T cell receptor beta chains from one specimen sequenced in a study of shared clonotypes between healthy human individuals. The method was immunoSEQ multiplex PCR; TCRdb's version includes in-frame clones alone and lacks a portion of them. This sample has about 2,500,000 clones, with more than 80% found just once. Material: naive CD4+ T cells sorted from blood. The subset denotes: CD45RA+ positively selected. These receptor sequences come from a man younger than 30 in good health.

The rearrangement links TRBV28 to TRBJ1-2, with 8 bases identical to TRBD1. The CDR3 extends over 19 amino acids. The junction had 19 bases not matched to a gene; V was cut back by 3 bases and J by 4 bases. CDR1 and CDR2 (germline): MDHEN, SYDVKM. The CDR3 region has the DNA TGTGCCAGCAGTTTTACGCCGAGCTCAGGGGGCATTTTAACCTATGGCTACACCTTC. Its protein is CASSFTPSSGGILTYGYTF.

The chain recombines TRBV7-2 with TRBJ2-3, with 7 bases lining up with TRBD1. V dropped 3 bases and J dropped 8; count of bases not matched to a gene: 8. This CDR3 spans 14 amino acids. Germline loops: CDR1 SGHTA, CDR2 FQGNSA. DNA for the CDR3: TGTGCCAGCAGCTTGCAGGGGGTCACCGTTACGCAGTATTTT. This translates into CASSLQGVTVTQYF.

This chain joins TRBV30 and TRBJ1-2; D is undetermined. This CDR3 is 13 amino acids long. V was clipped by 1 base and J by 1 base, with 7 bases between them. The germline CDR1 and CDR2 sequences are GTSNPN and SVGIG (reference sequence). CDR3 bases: TGTGCCTGGAGTGATAAGATTAACTATGGCTACACCTTC. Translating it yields CAWSDKINYGYTF.

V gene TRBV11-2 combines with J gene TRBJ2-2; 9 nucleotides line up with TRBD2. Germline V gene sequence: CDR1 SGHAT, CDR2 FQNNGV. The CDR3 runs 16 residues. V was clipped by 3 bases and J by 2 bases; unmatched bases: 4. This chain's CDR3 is CASSFSGGHNTGELFF. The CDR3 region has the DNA TGTGCCAGCAGCTTTAGCGGGGGCCATAACACCGGGGAGCTGTTTTTT.

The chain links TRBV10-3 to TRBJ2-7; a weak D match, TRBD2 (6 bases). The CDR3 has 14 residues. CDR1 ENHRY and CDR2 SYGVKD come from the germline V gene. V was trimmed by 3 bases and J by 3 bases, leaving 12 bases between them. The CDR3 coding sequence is TGTGCCATCAGTGACGGACGGCGGGACTACGAGCAGTACTTC. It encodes CAISDGRRDYEQYF.

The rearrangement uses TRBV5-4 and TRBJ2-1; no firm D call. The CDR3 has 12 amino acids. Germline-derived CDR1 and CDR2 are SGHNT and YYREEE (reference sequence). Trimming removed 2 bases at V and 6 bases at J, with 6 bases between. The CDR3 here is CASSLLPNEQFF. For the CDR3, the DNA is TGTGCCAGCAGCTTACTACCCAATGAGCAGTTCTTC.

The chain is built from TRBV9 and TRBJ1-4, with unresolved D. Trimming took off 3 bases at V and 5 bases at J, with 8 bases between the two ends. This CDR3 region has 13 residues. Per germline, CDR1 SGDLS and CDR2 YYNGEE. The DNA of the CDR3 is TGTGCCAGCAGCGCCAGAGAAAATGAAAAACTGTTTTTT. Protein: CASSARENEKLFF. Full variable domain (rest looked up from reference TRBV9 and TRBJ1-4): DSGVTQTPKHLITATGQRVTLRCSPRSGDLSVYWYQQSLDQGLQFLIQYYNGEERAKGNILERFSAQQFPDLHSELNLSSLELGDSALYFCASSARENEKLFFGSGTQLSVL.

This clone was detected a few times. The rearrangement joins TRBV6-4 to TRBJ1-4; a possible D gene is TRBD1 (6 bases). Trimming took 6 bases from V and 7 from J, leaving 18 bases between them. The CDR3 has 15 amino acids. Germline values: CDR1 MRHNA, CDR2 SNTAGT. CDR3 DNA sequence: TGTGCCAGCAGGTCAGGGGATGAGGATGTTGAAAAACTGTTTTTT. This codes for CASRSGDEDVEKLFF.

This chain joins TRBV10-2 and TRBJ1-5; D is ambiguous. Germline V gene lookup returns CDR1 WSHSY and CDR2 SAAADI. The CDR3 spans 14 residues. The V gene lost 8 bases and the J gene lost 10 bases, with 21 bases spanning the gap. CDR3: CASAPGLTGGPQHF. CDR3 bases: TGCGCCAGCGCGCCAGGACTGACGGGTGGACCCCAGCATTTT.

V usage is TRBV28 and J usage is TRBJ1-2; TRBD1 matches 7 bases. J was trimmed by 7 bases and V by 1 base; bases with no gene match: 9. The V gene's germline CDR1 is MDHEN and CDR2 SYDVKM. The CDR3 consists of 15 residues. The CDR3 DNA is TGTGCCAGCAGTTTATCTGAGACAGGGAAGGCTGGCTACACCTTC. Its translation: CASSLSETGKAGYTF.

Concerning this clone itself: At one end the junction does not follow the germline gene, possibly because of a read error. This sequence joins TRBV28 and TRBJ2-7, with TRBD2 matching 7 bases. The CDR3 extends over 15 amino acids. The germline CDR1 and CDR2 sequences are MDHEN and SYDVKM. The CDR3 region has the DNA TGTGCCAGCAGTTCCCAATTTCCCCGGGAGGATGGTAAGGGGTTC. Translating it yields CASSSQFPREDGKGF.

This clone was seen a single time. The CDR3: CASSLQGSGETQYF. Here the CDR3 DNA reads TGTGCCAGCAGCTTACAAGGGAGTGGAGAGACCCAGTACTTC. The V and J genes are TRBV11-1 and TRBJ2-5, with a weak D call TRBD2 (5 bases). The CDR3 extends over 14 amino acids. V lost 2 bases and J lost 4, with 11 bases in between. The V gene's germline CDR1 is SGHAT and CDR2 FQDESV (reference sequence). Full variable domain (rest looked up from reference TRBV11-1 and TRBJ2-5): EAEVAQSPRYKITEKSQAVAFWCDPISGHATLYWYRQILGQGPELLVQFQDESVVDDSQLPKDRFSAERLKGVDSTLKIQPAELGDSAMYLCASSLQGSGETQYFGPGTRLLVL.

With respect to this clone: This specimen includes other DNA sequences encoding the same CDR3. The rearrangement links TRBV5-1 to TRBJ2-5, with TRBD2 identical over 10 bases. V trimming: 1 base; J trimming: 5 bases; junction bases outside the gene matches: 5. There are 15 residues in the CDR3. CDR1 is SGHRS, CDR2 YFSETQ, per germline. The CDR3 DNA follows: TGCGCCAGCAGCTTGAGCGGGAGGGCGGGGGAGACCCAGTACTTC. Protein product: CASSLSGRAGETQYF.

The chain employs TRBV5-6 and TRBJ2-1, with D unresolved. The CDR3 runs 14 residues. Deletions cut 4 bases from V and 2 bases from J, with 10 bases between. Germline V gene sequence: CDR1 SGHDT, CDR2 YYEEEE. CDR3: CASSPPATYNEQFF. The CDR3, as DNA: TGTGCCAGCAGCCCTCCTGCGACCTACAATGAGCAGTTCTTC. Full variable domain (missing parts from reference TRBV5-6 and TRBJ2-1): DAGVTQSPTHLIKTRGQQVTLRCSPKSGHDTVSWYQQALGQGPQFIFQYYEEEERQRGNFPDRFSGHQFPNYSSELNVNALLLGDSALYLCASSPPATYNEQFFGPGTRLTVL.

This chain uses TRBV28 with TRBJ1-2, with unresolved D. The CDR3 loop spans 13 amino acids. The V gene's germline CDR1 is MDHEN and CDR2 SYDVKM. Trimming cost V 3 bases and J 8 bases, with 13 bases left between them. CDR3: CASSLELPGGYTF. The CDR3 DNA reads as TGTGCCAGCAGTTTGGAACTCCCGGGAGGCTACACCTTC.

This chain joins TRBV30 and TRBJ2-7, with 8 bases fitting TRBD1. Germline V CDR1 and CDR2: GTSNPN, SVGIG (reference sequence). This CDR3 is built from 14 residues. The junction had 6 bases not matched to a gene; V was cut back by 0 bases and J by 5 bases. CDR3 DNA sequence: TGTGCCTGGAGTGTTCAACAGGGGGTCCACGAGCAGTACTTC. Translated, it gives CAWSVQQGVHEQYF.

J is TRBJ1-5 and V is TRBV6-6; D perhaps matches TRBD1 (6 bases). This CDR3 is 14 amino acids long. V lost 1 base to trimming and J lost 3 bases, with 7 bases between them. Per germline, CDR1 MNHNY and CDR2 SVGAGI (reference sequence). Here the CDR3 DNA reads TGTGCCAGCAGTTACTACAGGGACAATCAGCCCCAGCATTTT. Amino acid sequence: CASSYYRDNQPQHF.

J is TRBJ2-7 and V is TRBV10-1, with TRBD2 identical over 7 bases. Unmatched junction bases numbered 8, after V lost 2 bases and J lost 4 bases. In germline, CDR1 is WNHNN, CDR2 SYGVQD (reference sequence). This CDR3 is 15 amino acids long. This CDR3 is CASSEQPAGTYEQYF. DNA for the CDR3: TGCGCCAGCAGTGAGCAGCCAGCGGGAACTTACGAGCAGTACTTC.

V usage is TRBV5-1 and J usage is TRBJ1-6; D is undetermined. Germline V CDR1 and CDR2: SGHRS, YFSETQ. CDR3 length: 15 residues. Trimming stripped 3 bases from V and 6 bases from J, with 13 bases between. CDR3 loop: CASSWANGPNSPLHF. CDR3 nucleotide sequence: TGCGCCAGCAGCTGGGCAAACGGGCCTAATTCACCCCTCCACTTT.

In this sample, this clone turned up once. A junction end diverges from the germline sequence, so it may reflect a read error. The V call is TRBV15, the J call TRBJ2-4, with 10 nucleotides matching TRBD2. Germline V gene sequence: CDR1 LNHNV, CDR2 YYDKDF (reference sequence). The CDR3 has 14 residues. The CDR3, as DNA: TGTGCCACCAGCAGGTGGACTAGCGGAAGGAATAGGAACTTC. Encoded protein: CATSRWTSGRNRNF.